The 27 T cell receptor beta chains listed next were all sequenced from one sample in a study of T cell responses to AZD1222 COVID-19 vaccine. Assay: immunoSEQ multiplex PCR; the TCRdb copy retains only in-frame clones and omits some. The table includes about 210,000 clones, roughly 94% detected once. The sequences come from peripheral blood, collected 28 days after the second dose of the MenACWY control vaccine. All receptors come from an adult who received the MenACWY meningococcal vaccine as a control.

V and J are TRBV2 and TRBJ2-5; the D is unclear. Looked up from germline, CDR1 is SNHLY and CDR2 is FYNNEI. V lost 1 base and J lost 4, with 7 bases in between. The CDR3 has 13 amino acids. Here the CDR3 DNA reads TGTGCCAGCAGTGAAGACAGAACAGAGACCCAGTACTTC. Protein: CASSEDRTETQYF. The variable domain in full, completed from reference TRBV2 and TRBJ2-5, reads EPEVTQTPSHQVTQMGQEVILRCVPISNHLYFYWYRQILGQKVEFLVSFYNNEISEKSEIFDDQFSVERPDGSNFTLKIRSTKLEDSAMYFCASSEDRTETQYFGPGTRLLVL.

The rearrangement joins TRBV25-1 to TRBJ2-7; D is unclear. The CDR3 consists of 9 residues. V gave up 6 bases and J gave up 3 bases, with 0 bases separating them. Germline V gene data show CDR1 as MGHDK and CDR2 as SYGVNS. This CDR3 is CASSYEQYF. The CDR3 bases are TGTGCCAGCAGCTACGAGCAGTACTTC.

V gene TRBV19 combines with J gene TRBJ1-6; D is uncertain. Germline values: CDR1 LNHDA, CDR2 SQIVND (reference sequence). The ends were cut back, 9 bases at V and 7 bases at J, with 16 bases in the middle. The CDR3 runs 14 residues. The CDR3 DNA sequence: TGTGCCAGCTCCCCCCGGAGGGCGAATTCACCCCTCCACTTT. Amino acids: CASSPRRANSPLHF.

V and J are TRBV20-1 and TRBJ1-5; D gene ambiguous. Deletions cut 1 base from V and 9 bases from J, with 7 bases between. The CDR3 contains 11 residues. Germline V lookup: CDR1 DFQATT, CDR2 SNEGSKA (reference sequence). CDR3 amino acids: CSARGGGPQHF. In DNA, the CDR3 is TGCAGTGCTAGAGGTGGAGGGCCCCAGCATTTT.

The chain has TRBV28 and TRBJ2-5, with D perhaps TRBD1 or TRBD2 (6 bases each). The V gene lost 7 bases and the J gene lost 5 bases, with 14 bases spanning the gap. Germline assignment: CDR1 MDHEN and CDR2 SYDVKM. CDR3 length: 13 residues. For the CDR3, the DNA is TGTGCCAGCACCGGAGGGGGGTCGGAGACCCAGTACTTC. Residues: CASTGGGSETQYF.

The CDR3 region has the DNA TGCGCCAGCAGCTTACAGGGGAGATACGAGCAGTACTTC. It is translated as CASSLQGRYEQYF. The chain employs TRBV5-1 and TRBJ2-7, with 7 bases lining up with TRBD1. Germline-derived CDR1 and CDR2 are SGHRS and YFSETQ. This CDR3 is built from 13 residues. Trimming cost V 2 bases and J 4 bases; bases outside gene matches: 3. The full variable domain, completed using reference TRBV5-1 and TRBJ2-7, is KAGVTQTPRYLIKTRGQQVTLSCSPISGHRSVSWYQQTPGQGLQFLFEYFSETQRNKGNFPGRFSGRQFSNSRSEMNVSTLELGDSALYLCASSLQGRYEQYFGPGTRLTVT.

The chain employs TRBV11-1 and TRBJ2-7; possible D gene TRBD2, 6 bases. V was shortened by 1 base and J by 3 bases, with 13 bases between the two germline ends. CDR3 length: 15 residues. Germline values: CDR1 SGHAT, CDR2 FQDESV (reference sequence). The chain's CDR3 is CASSLVGRRGYEQYF. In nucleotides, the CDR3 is TGTGCCAGCAGCTTAGTGGGGCGGCGGGGCTACGAGCAGTACTTC.

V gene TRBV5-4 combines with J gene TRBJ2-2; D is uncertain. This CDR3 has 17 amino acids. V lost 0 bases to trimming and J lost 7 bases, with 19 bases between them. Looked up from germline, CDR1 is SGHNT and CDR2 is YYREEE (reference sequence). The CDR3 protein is CASSLDRQGQTIGELFF. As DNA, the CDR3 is TGTGCCAGCAGCTTGGATCGTCAAGGCCAAACGATCGGGGAGCTGTTTTTT.

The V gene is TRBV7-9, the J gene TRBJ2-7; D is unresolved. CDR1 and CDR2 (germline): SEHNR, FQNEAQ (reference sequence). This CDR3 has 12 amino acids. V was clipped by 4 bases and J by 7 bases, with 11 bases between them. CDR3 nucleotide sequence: TGTGCCAGCAGCTACCAGGTGCAGGAGCAGTACTTC. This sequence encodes CASSYQVQEQYF.

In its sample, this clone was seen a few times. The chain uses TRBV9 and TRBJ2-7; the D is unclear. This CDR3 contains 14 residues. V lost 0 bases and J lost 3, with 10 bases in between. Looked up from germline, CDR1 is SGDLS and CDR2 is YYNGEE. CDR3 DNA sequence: TGTGCCAGCAGCGTAGACCCAGCCGGCTACGAGCAGTACTTC. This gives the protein CASSVDPAGYEQYF.

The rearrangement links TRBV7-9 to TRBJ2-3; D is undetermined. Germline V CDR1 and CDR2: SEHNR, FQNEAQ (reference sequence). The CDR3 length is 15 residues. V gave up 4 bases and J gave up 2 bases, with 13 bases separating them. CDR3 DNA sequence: TGTGCCAGCAGCTACCGGTGGGTTTCCACAGATACGCAGTATTTT. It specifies CASSYRWVSTDTQYF.

This CDR3 is CASSLNGQPNTEAFF. CDR3 nucleotide sequence: TGTGCCAGCAGCTTAAACGGACAACCGAACACTGAAGCTTTCTTT. The chain joins TRBV7-3 to TRBJ1-1; a weak D match, TRBD1 (5 bases). Trimming took off 1 base at V and 1 base at J, with 10 bases between the two ends. The germline gives CDR1 SGHTA, CDR2 FQGTGA. The CDR3 totals 15 residues.

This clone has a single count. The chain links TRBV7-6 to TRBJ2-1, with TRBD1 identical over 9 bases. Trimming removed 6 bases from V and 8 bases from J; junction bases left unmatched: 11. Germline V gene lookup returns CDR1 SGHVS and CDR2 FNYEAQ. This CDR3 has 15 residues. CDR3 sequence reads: CASREQGQGVDEQFF. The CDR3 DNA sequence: TGTGCCAGCAGGGAACAGGGACAGGGAGTGGATGAGCAGTTCTTC.

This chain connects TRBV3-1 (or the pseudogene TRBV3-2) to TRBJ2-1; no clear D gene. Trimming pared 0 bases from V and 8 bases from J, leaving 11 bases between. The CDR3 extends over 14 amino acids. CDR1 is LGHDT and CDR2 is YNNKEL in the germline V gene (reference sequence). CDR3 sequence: CASSQESRVHEQFF. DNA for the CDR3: TGTGCCAGCAGCCAAGAGTCTAGGGTCCATGAGCAGTTCTTC.

CDR3 nucleotides: TGCGCCAGCAGCTTGGATCTCCAGGTCAGCGCAACTAATGAAAAACTGTTTTTT. Residues: CASSLDLQVSATNEKLFF. V is TRBV5-1 and J is TRBJ1-4; unclear D gene. This CDR3 spans 18 amino acids. In germline, CDR1 is SGHRS, CDR2 YFSETQ. V was pared by 0 bases and J by 0 bases, with 15 bases between.

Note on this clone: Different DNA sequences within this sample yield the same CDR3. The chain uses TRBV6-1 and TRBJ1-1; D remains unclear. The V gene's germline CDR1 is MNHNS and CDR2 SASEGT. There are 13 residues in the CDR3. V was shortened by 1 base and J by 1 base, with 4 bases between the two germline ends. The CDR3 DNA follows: TGTGCCAGCAGTGAAGGCTCGAACACTGAAGCTTTCTTT. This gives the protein CASSEGSNTEAFF.

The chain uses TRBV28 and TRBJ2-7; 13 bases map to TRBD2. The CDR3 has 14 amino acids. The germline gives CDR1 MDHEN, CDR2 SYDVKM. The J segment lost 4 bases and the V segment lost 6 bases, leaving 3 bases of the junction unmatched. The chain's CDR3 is CASRRTSGRYEQYF. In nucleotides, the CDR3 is TGTGCCAGCAGACGGACTAGCGGGAGATACGAGCAGTACTTC.

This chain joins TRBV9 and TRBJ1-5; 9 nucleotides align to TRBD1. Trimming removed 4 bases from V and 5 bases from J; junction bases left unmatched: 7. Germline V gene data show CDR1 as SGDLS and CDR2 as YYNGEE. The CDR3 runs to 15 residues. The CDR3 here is CASSPGQGEHQPQHF. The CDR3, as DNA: TGTGCCAGCAGCCCGGGACAGGGAGAGCATCAGCCCCAGCATTTT.

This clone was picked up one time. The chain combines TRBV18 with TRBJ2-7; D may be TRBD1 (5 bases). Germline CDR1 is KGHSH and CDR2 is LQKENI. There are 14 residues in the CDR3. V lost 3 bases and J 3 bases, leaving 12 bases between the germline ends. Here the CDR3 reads CASSPRTMLYEQYF. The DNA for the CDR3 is TGTGCCAGCTCACCCCGGACAATGCTCTACGAGCAGTACTTC. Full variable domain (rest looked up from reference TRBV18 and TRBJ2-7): NAGVMQNPRHLVRRRGQEARLRCSPMKGHSHVYWYRQLPEEGLKFMVYLQKENIIDESGMPKERFSAEFPKEGPSILRIQQVVRGDSAAYFCASSPRTMLYEQYFGPGTRLTVT.

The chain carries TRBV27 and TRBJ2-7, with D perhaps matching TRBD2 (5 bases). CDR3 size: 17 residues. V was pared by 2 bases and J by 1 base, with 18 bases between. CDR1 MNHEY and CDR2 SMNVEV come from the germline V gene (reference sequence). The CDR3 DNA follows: TGTGCCAGCAGTTTAGGCGGGCGGGCAGCCTCGTCCTACGAGCAGTACTTC. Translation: CASSLGGRAASSYEQYF.

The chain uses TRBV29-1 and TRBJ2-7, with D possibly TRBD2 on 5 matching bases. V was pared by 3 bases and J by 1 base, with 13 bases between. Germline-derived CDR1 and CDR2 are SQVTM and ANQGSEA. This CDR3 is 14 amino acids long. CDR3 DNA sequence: TGCAGCGTTGAGATGAGAGGGCTTTCCTACGAGCAGTACTTC. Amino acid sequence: CSVEMRGLSYEQYF.

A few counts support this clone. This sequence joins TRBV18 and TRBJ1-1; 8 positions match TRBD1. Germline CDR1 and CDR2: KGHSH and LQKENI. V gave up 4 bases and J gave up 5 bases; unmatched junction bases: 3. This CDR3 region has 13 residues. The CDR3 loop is CASSLQGGTEAFF. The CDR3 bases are TGTGCCAGCTCACTACAGGGGGGTACTGAAGCTTTCTTT.

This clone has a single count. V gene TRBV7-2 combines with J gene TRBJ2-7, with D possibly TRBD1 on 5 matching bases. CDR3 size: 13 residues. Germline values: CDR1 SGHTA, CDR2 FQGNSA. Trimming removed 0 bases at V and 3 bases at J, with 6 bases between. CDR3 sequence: CASSLAQDYEQYF. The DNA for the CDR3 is TGTGCCAGCAGCTTAGCACAGGACTACGAGCAGTACTTC.

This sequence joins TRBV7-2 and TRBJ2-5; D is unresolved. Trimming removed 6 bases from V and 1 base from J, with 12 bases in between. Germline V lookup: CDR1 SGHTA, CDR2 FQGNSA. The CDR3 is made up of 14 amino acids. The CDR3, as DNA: TGTGCCAGCAGTTTACCCGGTCCCCAAGAGACCCAGTACTTC. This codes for CASSLPGPQETQYF.

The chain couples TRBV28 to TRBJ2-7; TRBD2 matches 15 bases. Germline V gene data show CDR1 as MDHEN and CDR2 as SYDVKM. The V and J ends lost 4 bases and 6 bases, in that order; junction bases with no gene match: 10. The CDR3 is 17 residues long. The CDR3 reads CASSSGTSGRPWGEQYF. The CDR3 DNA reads TGTGCCAGCAGTTCCGGGACTAGCGGGAGGCCCTGGGGCGAGCAGTACTTC.

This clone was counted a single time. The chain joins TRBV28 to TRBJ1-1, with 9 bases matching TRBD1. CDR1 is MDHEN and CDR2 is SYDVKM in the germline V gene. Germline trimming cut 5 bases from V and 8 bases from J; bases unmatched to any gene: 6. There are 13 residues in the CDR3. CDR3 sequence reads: CASSEQGAIEAFF. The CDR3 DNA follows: TGTGCCAGCAGTGAACAGGGGGCGATCGAAGCTTTCTTT.

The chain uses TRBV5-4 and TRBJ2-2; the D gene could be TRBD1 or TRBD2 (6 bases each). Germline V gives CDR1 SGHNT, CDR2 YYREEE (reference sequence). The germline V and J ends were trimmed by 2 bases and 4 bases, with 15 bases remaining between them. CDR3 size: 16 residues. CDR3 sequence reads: CASSFGGRIPTGELFF. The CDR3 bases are TGTGCCAGCAGCTTCGGGGGCCGAATCCCCACCGGGGAGCTGTTTTTT.